This T cell receptor (beta chain) was recovered during a study of blood T cell repertoires in COVID-19. Study in general: The study drew acute and convalescent COVID-19 samples from the United States, Italy and Spain. Sample material is recorded as cDNA or gDNA derived from T cells, B-cell-depleted T cells, or PBMCs.

In the authors' methods: Amplification of reference gene primers provided the estimated nucleated cell counts. The method was immunoSEQ multiplex PCR; TCRdb's version includes in-frame clones alone and lacks a portion of them. The DNA gave D and trimming, while V, J and clone size come from that table. The sample shows approximately 150,000 clones, roughly 80% of them seen only once. Germline CDR1 is SGHVS and CDR2 is FQNEAQ. V shed 3 bases and J shed 4 bases, with 6 bases lying between them. This CDR3 is built from 13 residues. The V call is TRBV7-8, the J call TRBJ2-2; D is unresolved. Sequenced: peripheral blood. The receptor was isolated from a man between 65 and 80 years old with active or convalescent COVID-19. The DNA for the CDR3 is TGTGCCAGCAGCTTCCGGAGCACCGGGGAGCTGTTTTTT. This translates into CASSFRSTGELFF.